The 6 T cell receptor beta chains reported below all come from one sample, sequenced in a study of blood T cell repertoires in COVID-19. Sequenced by immunoSEQ multiplex PCR; TCRdb stores in-frame clones only, minus some. The sample has about 210,000 clones; roughly 90% are singletons. Input material: peripheral blood. The receptors were gathered from a woman aged 35 to 49 with acute or convalescent COVID-19.

The chain is built from TRBV3-1 (or the pseudogene TRBV3-2) and TRBJ2-2; TRBD1 aligns across 7 bases. J gave up 5 bases and V 3 bases, and 6 bases lay outside the gene matches. This CDR3 is built from 15 residues. Per germline, CDR1 LGHDT and CDR2 YNNKEL (reference sequence). The CDR3 spells CASSHGTEFTGELFF. The CDR3 nucleotides read TGTGCCAGCAGCCACGGGACAGAATTTACCGGGGAGCTGTTTTTT.

The chain couples TRBV5-1 to TRBJ1-4; 8 positions match TRBD1. There are 18 residues in the CDR3. CDR1 SGHRS and CDR2 YFSETQ come from the germline V gene. V trimming: 1 base; J trimming: 8 bases; junction bases outside the gene matches: 16. CDR3 bases: TGCGCCAGCAGCTTGTACCCCACAGGGGGGACGTTCCTCGAAAAACTGTTTTTT. Protein sequence: CASSLYPTGGTFLEKLFF.

CDR3 protein: CSVGGQQLNYGYTF. As DNA, the CDR3 is TGCAGCGTCGGAGGACAGCAACTAAACTATGGCTACACCTTC. The chain is built from TRBV29-1 and TRBJ1-2, with D possibly matching TRBD1 (6 bases). Per germline, CDR1 SQVTM and CDR2 ANQGSEA. This CDR3 has 14 residues. The germline V and J ends were trimmed by 6 bases and 2 bases, with 16 bases remaining between them.

The chain employs TRBV7-2 and TRBJ2-5; 14 nucleotides match TRBD2. Looked up from germline, CDR1 is SGHTA and CDR2 is FQGNSA. The CDR3 spans 15 residues. The trim removed 5 bases at V and 8 bases at J, leaving 7 bases unmatched. CDR3 in amino acids: CASSKTSGGAFTQYF. The CDR3 nucleotides are TGTGCCAGCAGCAAGACTAGCGGGGGGGCCTTTACCCAGTACTTC. The full variable domain, rest sourced from reference TRBV7-2 and TRBJ2-5, is GAGVSQSPSNKVTEKGKDVELRCDPISGHTALYWYRQSLGQGLEFLIYFQGNSAPDKSGLPSDRFSAERTGGSVSTLTIQRTQQEDSAVYLCASSKTSGGAFTQYFGPGTRLLVL.

The genes are TRBV11-2 and TRBJ1-1, with D possibly TRBD1 on 6 matching bases. Germline values: CDR1 SGHAT, CDR2 FQNNGV. The CDR3 is 15 amino acids. Deletions cut 0 bases from V and 0 bases from J, with 8 bases between. Here the CDR3 DNA reads TGTGCCAGCAGCTTAGACGGGACAATGAACACTGAAGCTTTCTTT. Translating it yields CASSLDGTMNTEAFF.

The V and J genes are TRBV6-6 and TRBJ1-1; D is perhaps TRBD1 (5 bases). V lost 7 bases and J lost 5, with 14 bases in between. CDR3 length equals 13 residues. The germline V gene has CDR1 MNHNY and CDR2 SVGAGI (reference sequence). CDR3 in amino acids: CASMSGGGTEAFF. The CDR3 bases are TGTGCCAGCATGTCCGGGGGAGGGACTGAAGCTTTCTTT.